This is a list of T cell receptor beta chains from one sample in a study of cytomegalovirus exposure and HLA in healthy donors. The method was immunoSEQ multiplex PCR; TCRdb's version includes in-frame clones alone and lacks a portion of them. The data contain around 150,000 clones, about 80% of them singletons. The sequencing sample was made of PBMCs. The receptors were sampled from a man between 25 and 39 years old in good health. Both conserved end residues are trimmed from each CDR3. Fields, in order: D gene, V gene, CDR3 protein. The D gene is left open where the match is weak.

>TRBD1|TRBV6-5
ASSGGQYEGAF
>TRBD2|TRBV7-2
ASSLHLAAYNEQF
>TRBD1|TRBV5-5
ASSLDRGPYNEQF
>.|TRBV5-1
ASRFDREDYEQY
>TRBD1|TRBV10-3
AITGTGGSYEQY
>.|TRBV27
ASSHNWGLFKGGEQY
>.|TRBV19
ASRRGGDTGELF
>TRBD2|TRBV7-2
ASSTTGTSSSYEQY
>.|TRBV4-1
ASSQVDFTHSYEQY
>.|TRBV27
ASRDSLNSPLH
>.|TRBV5-1
ASSLSLSRQY
>.|TRBV6-1
ASSVLGDSNQPQH
>.|TRBV2
ASSKQGPNQPQH
>.|TRBV7-8
ASRGPGEGVYEQY
>.|TRBV7-9
SSSSGHRFYEQY
>.|TRBV18
ASSPTVNTEAF
>.|TRBV9
ASSVGGLRAYEQY
>TRBD1|TRBV27
ASTGGATNEKLF
>.|TRBV12-2
ASRLARESYEQY
>.|TRBV7-7
ASSLFGNDGDTQY